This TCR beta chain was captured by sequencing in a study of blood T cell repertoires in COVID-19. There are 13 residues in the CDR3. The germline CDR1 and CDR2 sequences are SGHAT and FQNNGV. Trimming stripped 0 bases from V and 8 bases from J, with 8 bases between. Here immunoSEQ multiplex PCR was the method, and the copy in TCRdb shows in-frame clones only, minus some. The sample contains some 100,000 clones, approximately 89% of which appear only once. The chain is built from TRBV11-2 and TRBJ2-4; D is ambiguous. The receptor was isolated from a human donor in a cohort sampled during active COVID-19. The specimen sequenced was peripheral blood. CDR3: CASSLDAMDIQYF. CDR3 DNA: TGTGCCAGCAGCTTAGATGCGATGGACATTCAGTACTTC.